This paragraph covers one T cell receptor beta chain sequence. The antigen is not known. The PCR was carried out with 60 Vbeta primers and 13 Jbeta primers. The assay was immunoSEQ multiplex PCR, and TCRdb's table has in-frame clones only and misses some. Found here are some 150,000 clones, 70% to 75% of them singletons; the top ten hold approximately 15%. This CDR3 has 10 residues. With 7 bases removed from V and 5 bases from J, the gap between germline ends came to 4 bases. Germline assignment: CDR1 SGDLS and CDR2 YYNGEE. This sample was included in a study of cytomegalovirus exposure and HLA in healthy donors. Study-level points and caveats: Sequencing likely caused a cluster of highly shared sequence variants. Rare TCR sequences predominated, though certain public TCRs were found in many donors. Accurate HLA-A and HLA-B prediction from TCR beta sequences was reported for most subjects.

The receptor comes from a human donor in good health. This sequence joins TRBV9 and TRBJ1-5; D gene unclear. Sequenced: PBMCs. The CDR3 DNA is TGTGCCAGCGGAGATCAGCCCCAGCATTTT. This sequence encodes CASGDQPQHF.